These 27 T cell receptor beta chains were sequenced from one sample in a study of cytomegalovirus exposure and HLA in healthy donors. PCR employed 60 Vbeta and 13 Jbeta primers. Profiling relied on immunoSEQ multiplex PCR, and the TCRdb table lists in-frame clones only, not all of them. The sample has 95,000 to 110,000 clones, around 74% seen once. The sequenced sample consisted of PBMCs. Source of these receptors: a woman aged 40 to 55 in good health and CMV-seropositive.

The chain is built from TRBV7-9 and TRBJ2-3, with 8 bases that match TRBD1. Germline trimming cut 8 bases from V and 7 bases from J; bases unmatched to any gene: 8. The CDR3 loop spans 13 amino acids. Germline V CDR1 and CDR2: SEHNR, FQNEAQ (reference sequence). The CDR3 spells CASETGGENTQYF. DNA for the CDR3: TGTGCCAGCGAAACAGGGGGTGAGAATACGCAGTATTTT.

The chain uses TRBV30 and TRBJ1-3; 7 nucleotides agree with TRBD1. The CDR3 has 23 amino acids. Trimming removed 1 base from V and 5 bases from J; junction bases left unmatched: 32. In germline, CDR1 is GTSNPN, CDR2 SVGIG (reference sequence). CDR3 region: CAWSERGWNRVRINRGGRNTIYF. CDR3 in DNA: TGTGCCTGGAGTGAAAGGGGATGGAATCGAGTTCGGATCAACAGGGGCGGTAGAAACACCATATATTTT.

V usage is TRBV7-3 and J usage is TRBJ2-5; TRBD2 agrees at 10 bases. Germline V lookup: CDR1 SGHTA, CDR2 FQGTGA. This CDR3 comprises 14 residues. Trimming cost V 5 bases and J 5 bases; bases outside gene matches: 5. CDR3 residues: CASSPTSGSETQYF. DNA of the CDR3: TGTGCCAGCAGCCCGACTAGCGGGTCCGAGACCCAGTACTTC. The full variable domain, in which reference TRBV7-3 and TRBJ2-5 provide the parts outside the CDR3, is GAGVSQTPSNKVTEKGKYVELRCDPISGHTALYWYRQSLGQGPEFLIYFQGTGAADDSGLPNDRFFAVRPEGSVSTLKIQRTERGDSAVYLCASSPTSGSETQYFGPGTRLLVL.

This chain joins TRBV9 and TRBJ2-6; TRBD1 is a possible D gene (6 bases). Germline CDR1 is SGDLS and CDR2 is YYNGEE. This CDR3 has 16 amino acids. V was pared by 3 bases and J by 0 bases, with 10 bases between. CDR3 region: CASSAGQTSGANVLTF. CDR3 nucleotide sequence: TGTGCCAGCAGCGCGGGACAAACCTCTGGGGCCAACGTCCTGACTTTC.

The sample holds one count of this clone. The chain links TRBV15 to TRBJ1-2; the match to TRBD1 covers 9 bases. Germline trimming cut 3 bases from V and 13 bases from J; bases unmatched to any gene: 12. The CDR3 is 14 residues long. From germline, CDR1 is LNHNV and CDR2 YYDKDF (reference sequence). CDR3 amino acids: CATSRPQRTGGTTF. The CDR3 DNA reads as TGTGCCACCAGCAGGCCTCAGCGCACAGGGGGCACCACCTTC.

The chain joins TRBV5-1 to TRBJ2-5; 11 positions match TRBD1. Unmatched junction bases numbered 9, after V lost 4 bases and J lost 7 bases. The CDR3 contains 15 residues. CDR1 is SGHRS, CDR2 YFSETQ, per germline. CDR3 sequence reads: CASSIPSGTGGTQYF. CDR3 in DNA: TGCGCCAGCAGCATCCCTTCCGGGACAGGGGGGACCCAGTACTTC.

The chain combines TRBV2 with TRBJ1-3; D is unclear. Germline CDR1 reads SNHLY; CDR2 reads FYNNEI. The CDR3 contains 14 residues. Trimming took off 5 bases at V and 0 bases at J, with 8 bases between the two ends. CDR3 sequence: CASSTESSGNTIYF. In DNA, the CDR3 is TGTGCCAGCAGTACAGAGAGCTCTGGAAACACCATATATTTT.

The V call is TRBV4-1, the J call TRBJ2-2, with TRBD2 matching 8 bases. This CDR3 is built from 15 residues. V shed 8 bases and J 5 bases; nucleotides not matched to a gene: 10. CDR1 and CDR2 from the germline V gene are MGHRA and YSYEKL. As DNA, the CDR3 is TGCGCCAGCTCGGGACTAGTGGGGGAGACCGGGGAGCTGTTTTTT. Amino acid sequence: CASSGLVGETGELFF.

The rearrangement links TRBV5-4 to TRBJ1-6; D gene unclear. Germline CDR1 is SGHNT and CDR2 is YYREEE (reference sequence). This CDR3 region has 12 residues. Trimming removed 7 bases at V and 7 bases at J, with 9 bases between. CDR3 protein: CASGEINSPLHF. DNA for the CDR3: TGTGCCAGCGGGGAGATCAATTCACCCCTCCACTTT.

This chain links TRBV21-1 with TRBJ2-5; the D call TRBD2 from the table was never checked on the DNA. TRBV21-1 is classified as a pseudogene. The CDR3 loop spans 17 amino acids. CDR3 nucleotides: TGTGCCAGCAGCAAAGGGACTAGCGGGGGAGTTGGGGAGACCCAGTACTTC. This encodes CASSKGTSGGVGETQYF.

The chain links TRBV4-3 to TRBJ1-2; possibly TRBD1 for D (6 bases). Germline CDR1 reads LGHNA; CDR2 reads YSLEER. V lost 3 bases, J lost 8 bases, and 13 bases lay in between. The CDR3 extends over 13 amino acids. This CDR3 reads CASSQNNREGYTF. The CDR3 bases are TGCGCCAGCAGCCAGAATAACAGGGAAGGCTACACCTTC.

The gene calls are TRBV5-1 and TRBJ2-3, with TRBD1 matching 8 bases. Germline V gene lookup returns CDR1 SGHRS and CDR2 YFSETQ. The V and J ends lost 2 bases and 3 bases, in that order; junction bases with no gene match: 2. The CDR3 is 14 amino acids. CDR3: CASSLHRGTDTQYF. The CDR3 DNA sequence: TGCGCCAGCAGCTTACACAGGGGGACAGATACGCAGTATTTT.

V gene TRBV5-6 combines with J gene TRBJ1-1; D is possibly TRBD1 (5 bases). Per the germline V gene, CDR1 is SGHDT and CDR2 is YYEEEE. V was pared by 5 bases and J by 0 bases, with 11 bases between. The CDR3 loop spans 14 amino acids. Here the CDR3 DNA reads TGTGCCAGCAGACCGGGGGGGATGAACACTGAAGCTTTCTTT. Translating gives CASRPGGMNTEAFF.

V gene TRBV2 combines with J gene TRBJ2-1; 10 bases line up with TRBD2. V lost 6 bases and J lost 0; bases outside the gene matches: 5. This CDR3 contains 16 residues. Germline lookup yields CDR1 SNHLY and CDR2 FYNNEI. Written as DNA, the CDR3 is TGTGCCAGCAGCCCAACTAGCGGGGACTCCTACAATGAGCAGTTCTTC. This gives the protein CASSPTSGDSYNEQFF.

In its sample, this clone was seen once. The chain combines TRBV7-9 with TRBJ2-5; the match to TRBD2 covers 8 bases. CDR1 is SEHNR and CDR2 is FQNEAQ in the germline V gene (reference sequence). V was pared by 6 bases and J by 5 bases, with 14 bases of the junction left unmatched. This CDR3 contains 16 residues. The CDR3 coding sequence is TGTGCCAGCAGACCCAGGCCGGGACTAGTCAGGGAGACCCAGTACTTC. Translation: CASRPRPGLVRETQYF.

This clone was observed a single time. The chain joins TRBV6-1 to TRBJ1-1, with a possible D match to TRBD1 (6 bases). Germline V CDR1 and CDR2: MNHNS, SASEGT. This CDR3 is built from 14 residues. Trimming took 5 bases from V and 7 from J, leaving 17 bases between them. The CDR3 protein is CASSRSGTLYEAFF. The CDR3 DNA sequence: TGTGCCAGCAGTCGATCCGGGACACTTTATGAAGCTTTCTTT.

The CDR3 bases are TGTGCCAGCAGCAACGGACAGCGAGGTACGGCACCCCTCCACTTT. It codes for CASSNGQRGTAPLHF. This chain uses TRBV7-2 with TRBJ1-6, with a possible D match to TRBD1 (6 bases). CDR1 is SGHTA and CDR2 is FQGNSA in the germline V gene. V lost 5 bases and J 11 bases, leaving 19 bases between the germline ends. The CDR3 spans 15 residues.

This clone turned up a few times. The gene calls are TRBV25-1 and TRBJ1-4; TRBD1 might be the D (6 bases). Germline CDR1 is MGHDK and CDR2 is SYGVNS. The CDR3 contains 14 residues. Trimming stripped 3 bases from V and 7 bases from J, with 12 bases between. CDR3 coding DNA: TGTGCCAGCAGTGACAGCACAGGGTTTGAAAAACTGTTTTTT. Its protein is CASSDSTGFEKLFF.

This chain uses TRBV13 with TRBJ1-6; 8 nucleotides match TRBD1. The CDR3 consists of 15 residues. After removal of 5 bases from V and 9 bases from J, the junction contained 9 bases not matched to a gene. Germline CDR1 is PRHDT and CDR2 is FYEKMQ (reference sequence). In DNA, the CDR3 is TGTGCCAGCAGCGAAGGACAGGGCTTGGGTTCACCCCTCCACTTT. Its protein is CASSEGQGLGSPLHF.

J is TRBJ2-1 and V is TRBV14; D might be TRBD1 (5 bases). The V gene lost 4 bases and the J gene lost 0 bases, with 10 bases spanning the gap. CDR1 and CDR2 (germline): SGHDN, FVKESK. CDR3 size: 15 residues. CDR3 sequence reads: CASSRRVSSYNEQFF. The CDR3 DNA follows: TGTGCCAGCAGCCGCAGGGTTAGCTCCTACAATGAGCAGTTCTTC.

This chain joins TRBV18 and TRBJ1-1; D is possibly TRBD1 (5 bases). The germline CDR1 and CDR2 sequences are KGHSH and LQKENI. This CDR3 has 15 residues. Deletions cut 3 bases from V and 0 bases from J, with 11 bases between. The CDR3 coding sequence is TGTGCCAGCTCACCGAGAGGACATCTGAACACTGAAGCTTTCTTT. It codes for CASSPRGHLNTEAFF.

The table lists this clone with a count of one. The V call is TRBV6-6, the J call TRBJ1-1; D is undetermined. Trimming shortened V by 7 bases and J by 0 bases, and 9 bases separated the two germline ends. Germline assignment: CDR1 MNHNY and CDR2 SVGAGI (reference sequence). The CDR3 length is 13 residues. CDR3 in DNA: TGTGCCAGCACCGATAGATTGAACACTGAAGCTTTCTTT. The encoded protein is CASTDRLNTEAFF.

CDR3 bases: TGCAGCGTTTTCTGGCAGGGGCGAGAGCAGTTCTTC. The encoded protein is CSVFWQGREQFF. J is TRBJ2-1 and V is TRBV29-1; TRBD1 might be the D (6 bases). Germline-derived CDR1 and CDR2 are SQVTM and ANQGSEA. V was trimmed by 5 bases and J by 10 bases, leaving 15 bases between them. The CDR3 length is 12 residues.

This clone was counted a few times. The chain employs TRBV5-1 and TRBJ1-4, with a possible D match to TRBD1 (5 bases). V was cut by 0 bases and J by 12 bases, with 15 bases left in between. Germline values: CDR1 SGHRS, CDR2 YFSETQ. The CDR3 contains 14 residues. The DNA for the CDR3 is TGCGCCAGCAGCTTGGCAGGGAACTCCGGCCAACTGTTTTTT. Encoded protein: CASSLAGNSGQLFF.

The gene calls are TRBV27 and TRBJ2-7; TRBD1 matches 9 bases. The J segment lost 3 bases and the V segment lost 6 bases, leaving 6 bases of the junction unmatched. CDR1 is MNHEY and CDR2 is SMNVEV in the germline V gene (reference sequence). The CDR3 spans 14 residues. CDR3 region: CASRRDRVSYEQYF. The CDR3 DNA reads TGTGCCAGCAGGCGGGACAGGGTTAGCTACGAGCAGTACTTC.

This clone was detected only once. V and J are TRBV2 and TRBJ2-2, with TRBD1 matching over 8 bases. Germline CDR1 reads SNHLY; CDR2 reads FYNNEI. Unmatched junction bases numbered 4, after V lost 7 bases and J lost 3 bases. This CDR3 region has 14 residues. CDR3 protein: CASKGQEYTGELFF. The CDR3, as DNA: TGTGCCAGCAAGGGACAGGAATACACCGGGGAGCTGTTTTTT.

This clone came up a few times. V is TRBV6-5 and J is TRBJ1-5; unclear D gene. The V end lost 2 bases, the J end lost 0 bases, and 5 bases lay between the germline ends. The CDR3 has 14 amino acids. Germline V gene sequence: CDR1 MNHEY, CDR2 SVGAGI. This chain's CDR3 is CASSYAYSNQPQHF. CDR3 sequence (DNA): TGTGCCAGCAGTTACGCCTATAGCAATCAGCCCCAGCATTTT.